The clone carrying this T cell receptor beta chain was counted between two and nine times. PCR involved 60 Vbeta and 13 Jbeta primers. The protocol was immunoSEQ multiplex PCR, while the TCRdb copy is restricted to in-frame clones and leaves out a portion. The sample shows roughly 150,000 clones, roughly 64% of them seen only once. This entry is derived from a study of cytomegalovirus exposure and HLA in healthy donors. Trimming left V 6 bases short and J 7 bases short, with 15 bases between. The CDR3 length is 13 residues. The germline CDR1 and CDR2 sequences are KGHSH and LQKENI. The source material was PBMCs. This sequence was found in a woman in her thirties in good health and CMV-seropositive. The chain employs TRBV18 and TRBJ1-1; D uncertain. As DNA, the CDR3 is TGTGCCAGCTCTTCTAGTGTGGCGTTTGAAGCTTTCTTT. Protein sequence: CASSSSVAFEAFF.